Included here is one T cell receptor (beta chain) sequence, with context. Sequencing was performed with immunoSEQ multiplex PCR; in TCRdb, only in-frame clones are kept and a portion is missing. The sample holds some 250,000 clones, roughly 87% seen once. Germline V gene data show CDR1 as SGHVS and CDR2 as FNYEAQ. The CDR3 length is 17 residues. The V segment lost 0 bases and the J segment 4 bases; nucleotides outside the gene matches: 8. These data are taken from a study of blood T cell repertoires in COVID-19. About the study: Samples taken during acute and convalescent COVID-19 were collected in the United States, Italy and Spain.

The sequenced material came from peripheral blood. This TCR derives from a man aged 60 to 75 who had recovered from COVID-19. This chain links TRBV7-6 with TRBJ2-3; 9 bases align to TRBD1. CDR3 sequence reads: CASSLAMGTGKADTQYF. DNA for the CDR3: TGTGCCAGCAGCTTAGCTATGGGGACAGGGAAGGCAGATACGCAGTATTTT.